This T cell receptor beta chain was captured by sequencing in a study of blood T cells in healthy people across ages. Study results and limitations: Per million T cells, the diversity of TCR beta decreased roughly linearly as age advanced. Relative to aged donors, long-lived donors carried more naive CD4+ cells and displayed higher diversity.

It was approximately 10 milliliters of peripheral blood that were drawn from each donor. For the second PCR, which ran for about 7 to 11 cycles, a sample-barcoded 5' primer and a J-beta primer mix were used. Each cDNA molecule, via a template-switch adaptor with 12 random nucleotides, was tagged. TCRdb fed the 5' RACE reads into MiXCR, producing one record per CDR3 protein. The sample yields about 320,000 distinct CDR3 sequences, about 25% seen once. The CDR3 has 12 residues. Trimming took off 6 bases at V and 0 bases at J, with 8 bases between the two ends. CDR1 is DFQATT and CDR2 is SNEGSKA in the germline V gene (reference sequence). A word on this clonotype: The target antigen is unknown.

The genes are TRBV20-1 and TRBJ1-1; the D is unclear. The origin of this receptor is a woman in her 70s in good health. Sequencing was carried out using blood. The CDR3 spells CSAARMNTEAFF. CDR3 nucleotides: TGCAGTGCGGCTAGGATGAACACTGAAGCTTTCTTT.